The next 27 T cell receptor beta chains were all read from a single sample in a study of CD8 T cells in ankylosing spondylitis. TCRdb passed the 5' RACE reads through MiXCR, listing each CDR3 protein once. The sample yields about 130,000 distinct CDR3 sequences, 6% to 8% seen once. Source material: blood, either unsorted or a sorted T cell fraction (not recorded which). All receptors derive from a female donor with ankylosing spondylitis or in good health (not recorded which).

In its sample, this clonotype was seen many times. The V call is TRBV9, the J call TRBJ2-7; 10 bases map to TRBD2. Germline V gene data show CDR1 as SGDLS and CDR2 as YYNGEE. Losses at the gene ends were 5 bases for V and 7 bases for J; bases not matched to a gene: 12. The length of the CDR3 is 15 residues. CDR3 protein: CASSRRERGGGEQYF. CDR3 sequence (DNA): TGTGCCAGCAGTCGCCGAGAGCGGGGGGGAGGAGAGCAGTACTTC.

This clonotype was detected many times. This sequence joins TRBV10-3 and TRBJ2-2; a possible D gene is TRBD1 (5 bases). The ends were cut back, 6 bases at V and 1 base at J, with 12 bases in the middle. Per the germline V gene, CDR1 is ENHRY and CDR2 is SYGVKD. This CDR3 spans 15 amino acids. The CDR3 region has the DNA TGTGCCATCAGAACAATAGGACAGAACACCGGGGAGCTGTTTTTT. Its protein is CAIRTIGQNTGELFF.

This clonotype appeared many times. The chain links TRBV6-1 to TRBJ1-2, with 9 bases fitting TRBD1. Germline values: CDR1 MNHNS, CDR2 SASEGT. J lost 4 bases, V lost 6 bases, and 3 bases had no gene match. This CDR3 region has 13 residues. DNA for the CDR3: TGTGCCAGCAGGACGGGACAGGGCTATGGCTACACCTTC. Protein sequence: CASRTGQGYGYTF.

This clonotype was observed many times. The rearrangement uses TRBV9 and TRBJ2-5; 8 nucleotides agree with TRBD1. Per the germline V gene, CDR1 is SGDLS and CDR2 is YYNGEE. Germline trimming cut 0 bases from V and 1 base from J; bases unmatched to any gene: 2. The CDR3 consists of 15 residues. In DNA, the CDR3 is TGTGCCAGCAGCGTAGGACAGGGGATCCAAGAGACCCAGTACTTC. Its protein product is CASSVGQGIQETQYF.

This clonotype was recorded at least ten times. The J gene is TRBJ1-6, the V gene TRBV7-3; 7 bases align to TRBD1. Germline V gene lookup returns CDR1 SGHTA and CDR2 FQGTGA. The J segment lost 7 bases and the V segment lost 5 bases, leaving 5 bases of the junction unmatched. The length of the CDR3 is 14 residues. The DNA for the CDR3 is TGTGCCAGCAGCACGACAGGGCGGAATTCACCCCTCCACTTT. The encoded protein is CASSTTGRNSPLHF.

This clonotype was seen ten or more times. The chain uses TRBV18 and TRBJ2-3, with D possibly matching TRBD2 (5 bases). Between the trimmed V and J ends, which lost 3 bases and 2 bases, there was a span of 6 bases. Germline V gene data show CDR1 as KGHSH and CDR2 as LQKENI. CDR3 length: 13 residues. In DNA, the CDR3 is TGTGCCAGCTCACCTAGCGACACAGATACGCAGTATTTT. Its translation: CASSPSDTDTQYF.

The chain links TRBV3-1 to TRBJ1-2, with D perhaps matching TRBD1 (6 bases). The V and J ends lost 4 bases and 1 base respectively, with 13 bases between them. The CDR3 is made up of 15 amino acids. From germline, CDR1 is LGHDT and CDR2 YNNKEL (reference sequence). CDR3 bases: TGTGCCAGCAGCCCGCCGGACAGCCTTAACTATGGCTACACCTTC. Its protein product is CASSPPDSLNYGYTF.

This clonotype was observed a handful of times. V and J are TRBV6-2 or TRBV6-3 and TRBJ1-1; D is uncertain. Germline values: CDR1 MNHEY, CDR2 SVGEGT. The germline V and J ends were trimmed by 4 bases and 7 bases, with 7 bases remaining between them. The CDR3 extends over 11 amino acids. CDR3 in amino acids: CASSSIYEAFF. The CDR3 DNA follows: TGTGCCAGCAGTTCCATCTATGAAGCTTTCTTT.

This clonotype occurred many times. The chain uses TRBV20-1 and TRBJ2-4; 13 nucleotides align to TRBD2. Germline CDR1 DFQATT, CDR2 SNEGSKA (reference sequence). This CDR3 comprises 20 residues. After removal of 6 bases from V and 0 bases from J, the junction contained 17 bases not matched to a gene. The CDR3 nucleotides are TGCAGTGCGCTCACTAGCGGGGGGGCTGAAAGAGAAATAGCCAAAAACATTCAGTACTTC. Translated: CSALTSGGAEREIAKNIQYF.

This clonotype was seen many times. The chain combines TRBV28 with TRBJ1-2, with unresolved D. V shed 2 bases and J shed 7 bases, with 11 bases lying between them. Germline V gives CDR1 MDHEN, CDR2 SYDVKM. The CDR3 is made up of 13 amino acids. CDR3 region: CASSLMGVSGYTF. The CDR3 DNA sequence: TGTGCCAGCAGTTTAATGGGAGTGAGTGGCTACACCTTC.

The table lists this clonotype with many counts. J is TRBJ2-7 and V is TRBV15, with TRBD2 matching over 10 bases. In germline, CDR1 is LNHNV, CDR2 YYDKDF (reference sequence). V shed 6 bases and J 3 bases; nucleotides not matched to a gene: 2. The CDR3 has 13 amino acids. The CDR3 loop reads CATSPSGGYEQYF. The DNA of the CDR3 is TGTGCCACCAGTCCTAGCGGGGGCTACGAGCAGTACTTC.

This clonotype occurred many times. J is TRBJ2-7 and V is TRBV28, with D perhaps matching TRBD1 (6 bases). Germline V gene data show CDR1 as MDHEN and CDR2 as SYDVKM. V gave up 5 bases and J gave up 3 bases, with 14 bases separating them. The length of the CDR3 is 14 residues. The CDR3 DNA reads TGTGCCAGCAGTGCCCACGGACAGCACTACGAGCAGTACTTC. Protein sequence: CASSAHGQHYEQYF.

This clonotype came up many times. The rearrangement joins TRBV5-1 to TRBJ2-5; D gene uncertain. Germline CDR1 reads SGHRS; CDR2 reads YFSETQ. V lost 1 base, J lost 0 bases, and 10 bases lay in between. This CDR3 comprises 15 residues. The CDR3 nucleotides are TGCGCCAGCAGCTTGTCGGCGGAGCACCAAGAGACCCAGTACTTC. Residues: CASSLSAEHQETQYF.

This clonotype came up a few times. This sequence joins TRBV5-1 and TRBJ2-7, with D unclear. Trimming removed 4 bases from V and 1 base from J, with 15 bases in between. CDR3 size: 15 residues. CDR1 SGHRS and CDR2 YFSETQ come from the germline V gene. The CDR3 DNA reads TGCGCCAGCAGCACCGGACGCGCACGATCCTACGAGCAGTACTTC. This encodes CASSTGRARSYEQYF. Full variable domain (remainder filled in from reference TRBV5-1 and TRBJ2-7): KAGVTQTPRYLIKTRGQQVTLSCSPISGHRSVSWYQQTPGQGLQFLFEYFSETQRNKGNFPGRFSGRQFSNSRSEMNVSTLELGDSALYLCASSTGRARSYEQYFGPGTRLTVT.

This clonotype was recorded at least ten times. This sequence joins TRBV7-3 and TRBJ1-1, with 7 bases identical to TRBD1. V shed 5 bases and J 1 base; nucleotides not matched to a gene: 7. The V gene's germline CDR1 is SGHTA and CDR2 FQGTGA. The CDR3 is 15 residues long. The CDR3 here is CASSPHRGQNTEAFF. CDR3 sequence (DNA): TGTGCCAGCAGCCCCCACAGGGGCCAGAACACTGAAGCTTTCTTT.

This clonotype came up many times. The genes are TRBV12-3 or TRBV12-4 and TRBJ2-3; 9 bases fit TRBD1. The trim removed 5 bases at V and 2 bases at J, leaving 8 bases unmatched. This CDR3 spans 16 amino acids. The CDR3 DNA sequence: TGTGCCAGCAGTATTGGGGGGACAGGGACCACAGATACGCAGTATTTT. Its translation: CASSIGGTGTTDTQYF.

This clonotype was recorded at least ten times. The chain has TRBV12-3 or TRBV12-4 and TRBJ2-1; D unclear. Trimming stripped 3 bases from V and 6 bases from J, with 3 bases between. This CDR3 region has 11 residues. In nucleotides, the CDR3 is TGTGCCAGCAGTTTTTTCAATGAGCAGTTCTTC. It is translated as CASSFFNEQFF.

There are many counts of this clonotype. V usage is TRBV2 and J usage is TRBJ2-5; D gene uncertain. Trimming took 1 base from V and 0 from J, leaving 12 bases between them. Germline V gives CDR1 SNHLY, CDR2 FYNNEI. CDR3 length equals 16 residues. The CDR3 spells CASSEEAGLNQETQYF. In DNA, the CDR3 is TGTGCCAGCAGTGAAGAGGCAGGCCTGAACCAAGAGACCCAGTACTTC.

The V call is TRBV4-3, the J call TRBJ2-5; 9 nucleotides align to TRBD2. Germline V gene data show CDR1 as LGHNA and CDR2 as YSLEER. This CDR3 spans 17 amino acids. With V trimmed by 0 bases and J by 5 bases, 10 bases remained unmatched. The CDR3 here is CASSQDSAGGLQETQYF. The CDR3 DNA follows: TGCGCCAGCAGCCAAGATTCAGCGGGGGGCCTCCAGGAGACCCAGTACTTC.

This clonotype came up many times. V gene TRBV7-9 combines with J gene TRBJ1-5, with 8 bases lining up with TRBD1. Germline lookup yields CDR1 SEHNR and CDR2 FQNEAQ (reference sequence). Losses at the gene ends were 5 bases for V and 8 bases for J; bases not matched to a gene: 8. The CDR3 covers 14 residues. The CDR3: CASSRTGGGEPQHF. CDR3 bases: TGTGCCAGCAGCCGTACAGGGGGTGGGGAGCCCCAGCATTTT.

This clonotype occurred a few times. V is TRBV7-6 and J is TRBJ2-6, with a possible D match to TRBD1 (5 bases). There are 17 residues in the CDR3. Germline values: CDR1 SGHVS, CDR2 FNYEAQ. V was trimmed by 5 bases and J by 1 base, leaving 15 bases between them. The DNA for the CDR3 is TGTGCCAGCAGCCCCAGGGCCGAACCTTCTGGGGCCAACGTCCTGACTTTC. It yields the protein CASSPRAEPSGANVLTF.

This clonotype appeared many times. V usage is TRBV6-1 and J usage is TRBJ1-6; TRBD1 matches 7 bases. The CDR3 has 14 residues. V was pared by 8 bases and J by 4 bases, with 5 bases of the junction left unmatched. Germline V gene lookup returns CDR1 MNHNS and CDR2 SASEGT. CDR3 sequence: CASGPTGYNSPLHF. For the CDR3, the DNA is TGTGCCAGCGGGCCGACAGGGTATAATTCACCCCTCCACTTT.

The chain is built from TRBV3-1 and TRBJ1-3, with D uncertain. V was clipped by 4 bases and J by 0 bases, with 13 bases between them. CDR3 length equals 16 residues. Germline V gene lookup returns CDR1 LGHDT and CDR2 YNNKEL (reference sequence). The CDR3 protein is CASSLVPNFSGNTIYF. The CDR3 DNA reads as TGTGCCAGCAGCCTGGTACCAAATTTCTCTGGAAACACCATATATTTT.

This clonotype was seen repeatedly, ten times or more. The chain is built from TRBV20-1 and TRBJ1-2; a weak D match, TRBD1 (6 bases). The CDR3 length is 13 residues. Germline V gives CDR1 DFQATT, CDR2 SNEGSKA (reference sequence). V was clipped by 5 bases and J by 5 bases, with 15 bases between them. CDR3 coding DNA: TGCAGTGCTCCCTGGGGGCAGGCTTATGGCTACACCTTC. Translated, it gives CSAPWGQAYGYTF.

This clonotype was found many times. The V call is TRBV20-1, the J call TRBJ2-5, with 9 positions matching TRBD2. This CDR3 has 15 amino acids. The germline CDR1 and CDR2 sequences are DFQATT and SNEGSKA (reference sequence). J lost 2 bases, V lost 4 bases, and 8 bases had no gene match. The CDR3 here is CSAKVLAGRQETQYF. In DNA, the CDR3 is TGCAGTGCTAAGGTGCTAGCGGGGCGGCAAGAGACCCAGTACTTC.

At least ten counts were recorded for this clonotype. The chain employs TRBV5-1 and TRBJ2-7, with a tentative D call TRBD1 (5 bases). V gave up 0 bases and J gave up 5 bases, with 12 bases separating them. This CDR3 comprises 14 residues. Looked up from germline, CDR1 is SGHRS and CDR2 is YFSETQ. CDR3 in amino acids: CASSLGKGLNEQYF. In nucleotides, the CDR3 is TGCGCCAGCAGCTTGGGGAAGGGGTTGAACGAGCAGTACTTC.

The table lists this clonotype with many counts. A junction end diverges from the germline sequence, so it may reflect a read error. The genes are TRBV7-7 and TRBJ2-7, with D uncertain. This CDR3 has 13 amino acids. Looked up from germline, CDR1 is SSHAT and CDR2 is FNYEAQ (reference sequence). CDR3 residues: CASSLGVSYEQYF. The CDR3 DNA is TGTGCTAGCAGCTTAGGCGTTTCCTACGAGCAGTACTTC.